This note documents a single T cell receptor beta chain sequence. This receptor's antigen is unknown. No base quality information exists; no much larger clone differs at one position. Sequencing was carried out with an Illumina NovaSeq 6000. TCRalpha and TCRbeta cDNA libraries were built by 5'RACE with constant-segment primers, adding sample barcodes and unique molecular identifiers. RNA was extracted from every sample with Trizol reagent. Amplification of the libraries took two PCR steps, and the second step added a second sample barcode plus Illumina TruSeq adapters. Sequencing of the libraries was done on an Illumina NovaSeq, producing 2 x 150 bp paired-end reads. For the original study's pipeline: Reads were demultiplexed and collapsed into UMI-guided consensus sequences with migec v1.2.7. With mixcr v2.1.11, UMI consensuses were aligned to TRA and TRB V and J templates and assembled into clonotypes. A clonotype was counted as expanded or contracted only if both edgeR and NoisET called the change significant, with noise models trained on biological replicates. For edgeR calls, the cutoffs were a false discovery rate-adjusted p below 0.01 and a log2 fold-change threshold of 1. As an exploratory analysis of dynamics, max-normalized trajectories of the 1000 most abundant clonotypes were examined with PCA combined with hierarchical clustering. Separately sequenced CD4+ and CD8+ repertoires were used to assign the CD4 or CD8 phenotype of responding clones. The public reads were run again by TCRdb, first through fastp at Q25 and then through MiXCR, and only productive beta chains were kept. CDR3 protein sequences are deduplicated, and each keeps its most common genes and DNA. TCRdb, not the authors, supplied the V and J calls. The sample includes about 340,000 distinct CDR3 sequences, with more than 15% observed a single time. The ten largest clonotypes hold about a fifth of the sample.

The germline V gene (reference sequence) supplies CDR1 SEHNR and CDR2 FQNEAQ. At the junction V is shortened by 1 base and J by 1 base, with 10 bases in between. Inclusive of the bounding cysteine and phenylalanine, the CDR3 is 15 residues long. The kept DNA is CDR3 alone, 45 bases in frame from the first base. This entry is derived from a study of T-cell memory formation after mild COVID-19 (dated by TCRdb to the early 2020s). With regard to the full study: TCR sequence clusters from the two donors were largely donor specific. In two donors, T-cell clones that expanded and contracted after mild COVID-19 were tracked by sequencing TCRalpha and TCRbeta repertoires over time. The cohort comprised two young, previously healthy adult volunteers, one female and one male.

Ficoll-Paque density gradient centrifugation was the method used to isolate PBMCs. General study outcomes and caveats: The second-wave clones that peaked on day 37 were not confirmed to be SARS-CoV-2 specific. Only a couple of mild cases were covered in the study, and larger cohorts including severe cases with pre-infection samples were considered necessary. Contracting CD4+ clones were found mainly in CM and EM memory subsets, while CD8+ clones were enriched in EMRA. Clones contracting from day 15 to 85 had balanced CD4/CD8 phenotypes, while a second wave expanding from day 15 to 37 was biased towards CD4+. Some responding clones were found in pre-infection memory, which suggests that pre-existing cross-reactive memory T cells took part in the SARS-CoV-2 response.

The sequence links TRBV7-9 to TRBJ1-1; the D gene is perhaps TRBD1, on 5 matching bases. This clonotype originated in a man in his late teens or twenties who had mild COVID-19 (a few samples of this study predate the infection). The sample titles of this study are shuffled in the database, so cell type and time point are left out; the donor was told from shared clones. The sample consisted of PBMCs or a T cell subset sorted from them (not recorded which). CDR3 reads: CASSLDRTTNTEAFF. The DNA is as follows: TGTGCCAGCAGCTTAGATAGGACAACGAACACTGAAGCTTTCTTT.